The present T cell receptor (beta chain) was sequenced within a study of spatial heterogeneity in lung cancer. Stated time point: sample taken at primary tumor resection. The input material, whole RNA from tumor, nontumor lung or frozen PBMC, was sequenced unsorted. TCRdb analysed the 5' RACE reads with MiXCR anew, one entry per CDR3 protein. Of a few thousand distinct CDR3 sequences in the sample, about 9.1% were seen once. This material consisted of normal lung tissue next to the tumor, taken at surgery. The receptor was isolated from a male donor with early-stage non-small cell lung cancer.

The CDR3 spells CASSLLRDRYTEAFF. The DNA of the CDR3 is TGTGCCAGCAGTCTCCTCCGGGACAGGTACACTGAAGCTTTCTTT. This chain connects TRBV27 to TRBJ1-1; 8 bases line up with TRBD1. The CDR3 is 15 amino acids. Germline CDR1 and CDR2: MNHEY and SMNVEV (reference sequence). The junction had 8 bases not matched to a gene; V was cut back by 5 bases and J by 3 bases.